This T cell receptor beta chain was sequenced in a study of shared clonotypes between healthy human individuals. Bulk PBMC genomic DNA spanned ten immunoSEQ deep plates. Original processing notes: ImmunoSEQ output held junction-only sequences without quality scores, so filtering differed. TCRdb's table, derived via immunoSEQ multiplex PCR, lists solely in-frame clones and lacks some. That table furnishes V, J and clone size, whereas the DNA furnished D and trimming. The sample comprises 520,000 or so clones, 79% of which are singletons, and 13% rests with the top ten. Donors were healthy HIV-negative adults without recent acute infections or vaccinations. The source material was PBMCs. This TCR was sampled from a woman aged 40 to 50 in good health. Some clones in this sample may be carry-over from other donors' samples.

DNA for the CDR3: TGTGCCAGCAGCCCTGCGGGGGACAGGGCCTACGAGCAGTACTTC. Its translation: CASSPAGDRAYEQYF. This chain joins TRBV25-1 and TRBJ2-7; TRBD1 matches at 9 bases. There are 15 residues in the CDR3. Germline V gene sequence: CDR1 MGHDK, CDR2 SYGVNS. After removal of 6 bases from V and 2 bases from J, the junction contained 8 bases not matched to a gene.